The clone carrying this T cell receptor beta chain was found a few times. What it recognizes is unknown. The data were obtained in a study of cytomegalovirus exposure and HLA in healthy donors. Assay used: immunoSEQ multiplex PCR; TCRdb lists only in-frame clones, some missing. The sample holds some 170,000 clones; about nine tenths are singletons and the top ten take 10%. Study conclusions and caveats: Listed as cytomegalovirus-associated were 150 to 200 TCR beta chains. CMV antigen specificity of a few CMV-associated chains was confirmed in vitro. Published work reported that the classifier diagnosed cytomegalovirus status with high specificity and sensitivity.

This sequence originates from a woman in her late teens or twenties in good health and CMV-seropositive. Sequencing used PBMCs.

The CDR3 DNA is TGTGCCAGTAGTATGGGTAGCGGGTTTTACAATGAGCAGTTCTTC. Its protein product is CASSMGSGFYNEQFF. The chain is built from TRBV19 and TRBJ2-1, with 7 nucleotides matching TRBD2. The V segment lost 3 bases and the J segment 4 bases; nucleotides outside the gene matches: 6. The CDR3 loop spans 15 amino acids. Germline CDR1 and CDR2: LNHDA and SQIVND (reference sequence).